This T cell receptor beta chain was obtained from a study of blood T cell repertoires in COVID-19. In the original analysis: How many nucleated cells were present was estimated from reference gene primer amplification. TCRdb's copy holds only in-frame clones and misses some; the assay was immunoSEQ multiplex PCR. V and J calls and clone size are given by that table; D and trimming were obtained from the DNA. The data contain roughly 200,000 clones, 83% of them seen just once; the ten biggest clones take up around 1.3%. The sequence derives from a woman in her twenties or thirties with COVID-19, enrolled during active disease. Sequencing was performed on peripheral blood.

DNA of the CDR3: TGTGCCAGCAGCCAGGGGGACCGGGACAGGGATGGCTACACCTTC. It is translated as CASSQGDRDRDGYTF. This chain connects TRBV4-2 to TRBJ1-2; TRBD1 matches at 9 bases. Germline values: CDR1 LGHNA, CDR2 YNFKEQ. V lost 3 bases and J lost 6; bases outside the gene matches: 8. The CDR3 has 15 amino acids.